The 10 T cell receptor beta chains in this list originate from one sample, sequenced in a study of T cell responses to AZD1222 COVID-19 vaccine. The repertoire was sequenced with immunoSEQ multiplex PCR; TCRdb's copy has only in-frame clones and lacks some. This sample yields some 150,000 clones, of which about 92% are seen a single time; 2.5% to 3.5% belongs to the top ten. Here the sequenced sample was peripheral blood, taken 28 days after the second AZD1222 dose. The receptors were gathered from an adult who received the AZD1222 COVID-19 vaccine.

The rearrangement uses TRBV27 and TRBJ2-7; D is ambiguous. V shed 4 bases and J shed 0 bases, with 7 bases lying between them. Per the germline V gene, CDR1 is MNHEY and CDR2 is SMNVEV (reference sequence). The CDR3 covers 13 residues. CDR3: CASSSRSSYEQYF. The CDR3 DNA reads TGTGCCAGCAGTTCGCGAAGCTCCTACGAGCAGTACTTC.

The chain has TRBV28 and TRBJ2-7; D gene unclear. Per the germline V gene, CDR1 is MDHEN and CDR2 is SYDVKM. This CDR3 spans 17 amino acids. The V and J ends lost 9 bases and 3 bases respectively, with 27 bases between them. CDR3 amino acids: CASTPGYALGSSYEQYF. The CDR3 DNA reads TGTGCCAGTACTCCAGGTTACGCATTGGGTTCGAGCTACGAGCAGTACTTC.

The chain is built from TRBV24-1 and TRBJ2-2; a possible D gene is TRBD1 (6 bases). V lost 3 bases and J 4 bases, leaving 14 bases between the germline ends. The CDR3 runs to 16 residues. CDR1 is KGHDR and CDR2 is SFDVKD in the germline V gene. The CDR3 DNA is TGTGCCACCAGTGATCCAAGGGACACGATCACCGGGGAGCTGTTTTTT. Protein sequence: CATSDPRDTITGELFF.

The V call is TRBV7-9, the J call TRBJ2-5; maybe TRBD1 (6 bases). The CDR3 extends over 15 amino acids. Germline values: CDR1 SEHNR, CDR2 FQNEAQ (reference sequence). V was cut by 5 bases and J by 1 base, with 14 bases left in between. CDR3 nucleotide sequence: TGTGCCAGCAGCCCTCGGACAGCGCCCCAAGAGACCCAGTACTTC. As protein: CASSPRTAPQETQYF. Drawing the rest from reference TRBV7-9 and TRBJ2-5, the complete variable domain is DTGVSQNPRHKITKRGQNVTFRCDPISEHNRLYWYRQTLGQGPEFLTYFQNEAQLEKSRLLSDRFSAERPKGSFSTLEIQRTEQGDSAMYLCASSPRTAPQETQYFGPGTRLLVL.

V and J are TRBV6-8 and TRBJ2-1, with 9 bases that match TRBD2. The CDR3 length is 16 residues. Germline CDR1 MNHGY, CDR2 SAAAGT. The V and J ends lost 0 bases and 6 bases, in that order; junction bases with no gene match: 6. In nucleotides, the CDR3 is TGTGCCAGCAGTTACTCTCGCGGGAGGGCCGGCAATGAGCAGTTCTTC. It yields the protein CASSYSRGRAGNEQFF.

The rearrangement links TRBV19 to TRBJ2-3; D is ambiguous. Germline-derived CDR1 and CDR2 are LNHDA and SQIVND (reference sequence). There are 16 residues in the CDR3. V was shortened by 4 bases and J by 0 bases, with 14 bases between the two germline ends. For the CDR3, the DNA is TGTGCCAGTAGTAAACACAAAGTCTCTAGCACAGATACGCAGTATTTT. This codes for CASSKHKVSSTDTQYF. Full variable domain (outside the CDR3, taken from reference TRBV19 and TRBJ2-3): DGGITQSPKYLFRKEGQNVTLSCEQNLNHDAMYWYRQDPGQGLRLIYYSQIVNDFQKGDIAEGYSVSREKKESFPLTVTSAQKNPTAFYLCASSKHKVSSTDTQYFGPGTRLTVL.

V is TRBV5-8 and J is TRBJ1-5; D remains unclear. V shed 0 bases and J shed 3 bases, with 10 bases lying between them. The CDR3 has 15 amino acids. CDR1 is SGHTS, CDR2 YDEGEE, per germline. The CDR3 here is CASSLVAAINQPQHF. In nucleotides, the CDR3 is TGTGCCAGCAGCTTGGTGGCGGCCATCAATCAGCCCCAGCATTTT.

This clone showed up just once. This chain links TRBV7-9 with TRBJ2-1, with 9 bases that match TRBD2. The CDR3 spans 17 residues. Germline V lookup: CDR1 SEHNR, CDR2 FQNEAQ (reference sequence). V was clipped by 5 bases and J by 2 bases; unmatched bases: 10. As DNA, the CDR3 is TGTGCCAGCAGCCGTGCTGGGCGGGAGGGCACCTACAATGAGCAGTTCTTC. Protein sequence: CASSRAGREGTYNEQFF. The full variable domain, its missing parts supplied by reference TRBV7-9 and TRBJ2-1, is DTGVSQNPRHKITKRGQNVTFRCDPISEHNRLYWYRQTLGQGPEFLTYFQNEAQLEKSRLLSDRFSAERPKGSFSTLEIQRTEQGDSAMYLCASSRAGREGTYNEQFFGPGTRLTVL.

The chain uses TRBV11-3 and TRBJ2-1, with 8 bases lining up with TRBD1. The CDR3 contains 15 residues. Germline CDR1 and CDR2: SGHNT and YENEEA. V shed 4 bases and J 3 bases; nucleotides not matched to a gene: 5. CDR3 sequence reads: CASSYTGTGYNEQFF. CDR3 nucleotide sequence: TGTGCCAGCAGCTATACCGGGACAGGCTACAATGAGCAGTTCTTC.

The CDR3 bases are TGTGCCAGCAGCTTTATTTCAGAGAACACCGGGGAGCTGTTTTTT. Encoded protein: CASSFISENTGELFF. The chain recombines TRBV5-4 with TRBJ2-2, with unresolved D. Trimming took 2 bases from V and 1 from J, leaving 9 bases between them. Germline V CDR1 and CDR2: SGHNT, YYREEE (reference sequence). The CDR3 runs to 15 residues.